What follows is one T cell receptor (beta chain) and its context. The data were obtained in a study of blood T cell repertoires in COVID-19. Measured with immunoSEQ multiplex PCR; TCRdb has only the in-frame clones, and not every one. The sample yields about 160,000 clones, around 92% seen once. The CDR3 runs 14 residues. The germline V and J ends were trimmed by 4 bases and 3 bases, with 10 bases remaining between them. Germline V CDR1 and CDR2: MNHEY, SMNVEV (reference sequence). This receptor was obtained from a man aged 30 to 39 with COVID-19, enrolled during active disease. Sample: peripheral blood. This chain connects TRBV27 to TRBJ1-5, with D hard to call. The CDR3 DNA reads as TGTGCCAGCAGTTCCCGACACGACAATCAGCCCCAGCATTTT. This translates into CASSSRHDNQPQHF.